A single sample gave rise to the 9 T cell receptor beta chains below, sequenced in a study of blood T cell repertoires in COVID-19. TCRdb's table, derived via immunoSEQ multiplex PCR, lists solely in-frame clones and lacks some. The sample lists fewer than 250,000 clones, approximately 86% seen once, with roughly 1.6% in the top ten. The source material was peripheral blood. These receptors were obtained from a woman aged 55 to 70 who had recovered from COVID-19.

The V and J genes are TRBV28 and TRBJ1-2; TRBD1 agrees at 7 bases. The CDR3 loop spans 15 amino acids. Per germline, CDR1 MDHEN and CDR2 SYDVKM. Losses at the gene ends were 4 bases for V and 4 bases for J; bases not matched to a gene: 9. The CDR3 DNA is TGTGCCAGCAGTTCTGACAGGGCAAGGGGCTATGGCTACACCTTC. It is translated as CASSSDRARGYGYTF.

The chain couples TRBV6-5 to TRBJ1-6; tentative D call: TRBD1 (5 bases). The CDR3 is 16 amino acids. The V end was cut by 1 base, the J end by 7 bases, with 14 bases between. Germline CDR1 reads MNHEY; CDR2 reads SVGAGI. This CDR3 is CASSYLGRDGNSPLHF. The CDR3 DNA is TGTGCCAGCAGTTACTTAGGGAGGGACGGGAATTCACCCCTCCACTTT.

For the CDR3, the DNA is TGTGCCAGCAGCTTAGCGTTAGGACTAGCGGGGGGCTCCTACGAGCAGTACTTC. It specifies CASSLALGLAGGSYEQYF. The rearrangement uses TRBV7-2 and TRBJ2-7; 14 bases are shared with TRBD2. This CDR3 is built from 18 residues. Germline trimming cut 0 bases from V and 0 bases from J; bases unmatched to any gene: 4. CDR1 SGHTA and CDR2 FQGNSA come from the germline V gene.

The V call is TRBV4-1, the J call TRBJ1-4; D not certain. V was clipped by 2 bases and J by 5 bases, with 27 bases between them. The CDR3 has 20 amino acids. The germline V gene encodes CDR1 MGHRA and CDR2 YSYEKL. The CDR3 DNA reads TGCGCCAGCAGCCAATACCACCTGGGCCCCCGCAACCCCTCAAATGAAAAACTGTTTTTT. Protein product: CASSQYHLGPRNPSNEKLFF.

The chain combines TRBV7-2 with TRBJ2-2; 14 bases align to TRBD2. In germline, CDR1 is SGHTA, CDR2 FQGNSA. After removal of 5 bases from V and 6 bases from J, the junction contained 5 bases not matched to a gene. This CDR3 is built from 16 residues. The CDR3: CASSAGTSGGAGELFF. Written as DNA, the CDR3 is TGTGCCAGCAGCGCAGGGACTAGCGGGGGTGCCGGGGAGCTGTTTTTT.

This chain uses TRBV27 with TRBJ1-6; D is unresolved. V dropped 5 bases and J dropped 2 bases, with 10 bases sitting between them. The CDR3 sequence is 15 residues long. CDR1 MNHEY and CDR2 SMNVEV come from the germline V gene (reference sequence). This CDR3 reads CASSLAPAYNSPLHF. The DNA for the CDR3 is TGTGCCAGCAGTCTTGCCCCAGCCTATAATTCACCCCTCCACTTT.

This chain uses TRBV19 with TRBJ2-1; TRBD1 might be the D (5 bases). V was pared by 4 bases and J by 6 bases, with 13 bases between. Germline CDR1 is LNHDA and CDR2 is SQIVND (reference sequence). The CDR3 covers 14 residues. The CDR3 DNA reads as TGTGCCAGTAGTAATGGGCAGGGTGTCAATGAGCAGTTCTTC. Encoded protein: CASSNGQGVNEQFF.

On this clone: Other DNA sequences from this sample encode an identical CDR3 as well. The CDR3 coding sequence is TGCGCCAGCAGCCAAGACAGGGTAAGGTACGGCTACACCTTC. Translated: CASSQDRVRYGYTF. This chain uses TRBV4-3 with TRBJ1-2; D is perhaps TRBD1 (5 bases). V lost 0 bases and J lost 8, with 13 bases in between. This CDR3 is 14 amino acids long. Germline V lookup: CDR1 LGHNA, CDR2 YSLEER.

This chain links TRBV7-6 with TRBJ2-1; 12 bases are a match to TRBD2. The V segment lost 2 bases and the J segment 9 bases; nucleotides outside the gene matches: 5. The CDR3 spans 15 residues. Germline V CDR1 and CDR2: SGHVS, FNYEAQ. CDR3 loop: CASSLSSGGAGEQFF. CDR3 nucleotide sequence: TGTGCCAGCAGCTTATCTAGCGGGGGGGCTGGTGAGCAGTTCTTC.